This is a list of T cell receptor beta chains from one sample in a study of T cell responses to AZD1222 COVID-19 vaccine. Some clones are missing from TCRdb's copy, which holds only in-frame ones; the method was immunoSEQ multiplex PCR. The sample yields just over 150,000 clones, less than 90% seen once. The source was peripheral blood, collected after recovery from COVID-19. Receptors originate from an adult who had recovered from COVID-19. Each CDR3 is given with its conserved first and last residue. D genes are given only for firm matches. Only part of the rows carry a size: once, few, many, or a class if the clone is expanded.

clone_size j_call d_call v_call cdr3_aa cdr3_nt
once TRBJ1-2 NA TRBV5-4 CASSLDSLANYGYTF TGTGCCAGCAGCTTAGACAGTCTAGCTAACTATGGCTACACCTTC
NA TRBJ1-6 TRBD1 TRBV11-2 CASSFRDRASPLHF TGTGCCAGCAGCTTCAGGGACAGGGCCTCACCCCTCCACTTT
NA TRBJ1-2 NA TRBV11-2 CASSLEGARPLYGYTF TGTGCCAGCAGCTTAGAAGGCGCCAGGCCACTCTATGGCTACACCTTC
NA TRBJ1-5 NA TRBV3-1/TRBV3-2 CASSSTPGNQPQHF TGTGCCAGCAGTTCGACCCCGGGCAATCAGCCCCAGCATTTT
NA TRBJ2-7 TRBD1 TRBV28 CASSPGQGPYEQYF TGTGCCAGCAGCCCGGGACAGGGGCCCTACGAGCAGTACTTC
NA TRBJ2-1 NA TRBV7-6 CASSSRLGSSANEQFF TGTGCCAGCAGCTCTCGACTCGGCAGTAGCGCGAATGAGCAGTTCTTC
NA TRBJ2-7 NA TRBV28 CASTRGGQDEQYF TGTGCCAGCACCCGAGGGGGGCAGGACGAGCAGTACTTC
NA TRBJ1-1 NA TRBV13 CASSARVRNTEAFF TGTGCCAGCAGCGCCAGGGTCAGGAACACTGAAGCTTTCTTT
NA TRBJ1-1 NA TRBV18 CASSPGWGALNTEAFF TGTGCCAGCTCACCCGGGTGGGGGGCCCTCAACACTGAAGCTTTCTTT
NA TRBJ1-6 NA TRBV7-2 CASSLVESGPASPLHF TGTGCCAGCAGCTTAGTGGAGTCAGGGCCAGCATCACCCCTCCACTTT
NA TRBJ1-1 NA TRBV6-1 CASSEWGGLYVAFF TGTGCCAGCAGTGAATGGGGGGGGCTTTATGTAGCTTTCTTT
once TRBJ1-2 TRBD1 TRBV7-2 CASSPTGVGGYTF TGTGCCAGCAGCCCCACAGGGGTTGGTGGCTACACCTTC
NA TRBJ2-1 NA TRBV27 CASSFPPGQGYNEQFF TGTGCCAGCAGTTTTCCCCCGGGGCAGGGGTACAATGAGCAGTTCTTC
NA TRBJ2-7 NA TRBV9 CASSVDGLSYEQYF TGTGCCAGCAGCGTGGATGGACTCTCCTACGAGCAGTACTTC
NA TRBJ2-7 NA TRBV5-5 CASSRATSEQYF TGTGCCAGCAGCCGAGCCACCTCCGAGCAGTACTTC
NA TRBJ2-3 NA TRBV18 CASSPGARTDTQYF TGTGCCAGCTCACCAGGAGCCCGCACAGATACGCAGTATTTT
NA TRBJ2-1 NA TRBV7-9 CASSLDGGSYNEQFF TGTGCCAGCAGCTTAGATGGGGGCTCCTACAATGAGCAGTTCTTC
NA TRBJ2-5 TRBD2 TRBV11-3 CASSSSGGAAKTQYF TGTGCCAGCAGCTCCAGCGGGGGGGCCGCGAAGACCCAGTACTTC
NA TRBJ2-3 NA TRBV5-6 CASSLPGRGDTQYF TGTGCCAGCAGCTTGCCAGGGCGGGGAGATACGCAGTATTTT
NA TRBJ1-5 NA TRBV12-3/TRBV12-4 CASSFGGGQPQHF TGTGCCAGCAGTTTTGGTGGGGGTCAGCCCCAGCATTTT
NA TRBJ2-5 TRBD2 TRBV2 CATIAGTTTGTQYF TGTGCCACCATAGCCGGGACTACGACGGGGACCCAGTACTTC
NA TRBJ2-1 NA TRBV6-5 CASCPQAGSYNEQFF TGTGCCAGTTGCCCACAAGCGGGCTCCTACAATGAGCAGTTCTTC
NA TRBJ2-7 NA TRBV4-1 CASSQEGSYEQYF TGCGCCAGCAGCCAAGAAGGGAGTTACGAGCAGTACTTC
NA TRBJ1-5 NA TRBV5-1 CASSLEWGSGPQHF TGCGCCAGCAGCTTGGAATGGGGTTCGGGGCCCCAGCATTTT
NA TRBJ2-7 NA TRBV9 CASSPLIGRGVGEQYF TGTGCCAGCTCGCCTCTTATCGGGAGAGGTGTGGGAGAGCAGTACTTC
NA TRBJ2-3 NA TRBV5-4 CASSTPGGEVSTDTQYF TGTGCCAGCAGCACCCCAGGGGGGGAGGTGAGCACAGATACGCAGTATTTT
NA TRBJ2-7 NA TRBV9 CASSSQHEQYF TGTGCCAGCAGCTCACAACACGAGCAGTACTTC
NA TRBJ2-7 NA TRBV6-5 CASRSVTREQYF TGTGCCAGCAGATCCGTTACTAGGGAGCAGTACTTC
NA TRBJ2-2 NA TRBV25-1 CASSEYPVGGKRELFF TGTGCCAGCAGTGAATACCCTGTCGGGGGAAAGCGGGAGCTGTTTTTT
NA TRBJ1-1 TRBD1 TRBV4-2 CASSQARTGGTEAFF TGTGCCAGCAGCCAAGCTAGGACAGGGGGCACTGAAGCTTTCTTT
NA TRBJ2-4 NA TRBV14 CASSQGSGLLDIQYF TGTGCCAGCAGCCAGGGGTCAGGGCTCCTGGACATTCAGTACTTC
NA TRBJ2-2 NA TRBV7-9 CASSPIRNTGELFF TGTGCCAGCAGCCCAATCAGGAACACCGGGGAGCTGTTTTTT
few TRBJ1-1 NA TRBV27 CASTPGQNTEAFF TGTGCCAGCACTCCAGGTCAGAACACTGAAGCTTTCTTT
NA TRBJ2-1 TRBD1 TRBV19 CASFPQGAFHRHEQFF TGTGCCAGCTTCCCACAGGGGGCCTTCCACCGCCATGAGCAGTTCTTC
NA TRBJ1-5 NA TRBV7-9 CASSLGSGVNQPQHF TGTGCCAGCAGCTTAGGTTCAGGGGTCAATCAGCCCCAGCATTTT
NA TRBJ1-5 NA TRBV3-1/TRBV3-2 CASSHGSLSNQPQHF TGTGCCAGCAGCCACGGCAGTCTTAGCAATCAGCCCCAGCATTTT
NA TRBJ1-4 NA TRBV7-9 CASSHTGQSNEKLFF TGTGCCAGCAGCCACACCGGGCAGAGTAATGAAAAACTGTTTTTT
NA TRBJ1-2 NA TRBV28 CASSLRRATGYGYTF TGTGCCAGCAGTCTGAGACGGGCCACAGGCTATGGCTACACCTTC
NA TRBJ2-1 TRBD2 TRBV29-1 CSVEEPGGSSTYNEQFF TGCAGCGTTGAAGAACCGGGAGGGTCCTCTACCTACAATGAGCAGTTCTTC
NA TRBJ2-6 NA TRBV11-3 CASSLGSGANVLTF TGTGCCAGCAGCTTAGGGTCTGGGGCCAACGTCCTGACTTTC
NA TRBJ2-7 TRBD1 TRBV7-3 CASSLWDRAYEQYF TGTGCCAGCAGCTTATGGGACAGGGCGTACGAGCAGTACTTC
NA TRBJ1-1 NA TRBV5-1 CASSLSAGAFTEAFF TGCGCCAGCAGCTTGTCTGCAGGAGCCTTCACTGAAGCTTTCTTT
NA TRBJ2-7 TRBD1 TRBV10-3 CAISEPGTASRGEQYF TGTGCCATCAGTGAGCCCGGGACAGCATCTAGAGGAGAGCAGTACTTC
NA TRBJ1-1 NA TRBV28 CASSFSTVVAEAFF TGTGCCAGCAGTTTCTCTACAGTAGTCGCTGAAGCTTTCTTT
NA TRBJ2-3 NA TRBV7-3 CASSLGIDTRTDTQYF TGTGCCAGCAGCTTAGGTATCGACACCCGCACAGATACGCAGTATTTT
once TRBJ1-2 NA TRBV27 CASSSRAGGLGYTF TGTGCCAGCAGTTCCCGTGCGGGGGGTTTGGGGTACACCTTC
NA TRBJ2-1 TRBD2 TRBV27 CASSLGLAGDNEQFF TGTGCCAGCAGTTTAGGACTAGCGGGAGACAATGAGCAGTTCTTC
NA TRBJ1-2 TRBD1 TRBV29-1 CSAGQGKANYGYTF TGCAGCGCTGGACAGGGGAAAGCTAACTATGGCTACACCTTC
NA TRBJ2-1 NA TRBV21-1 CASSRASPGAGRANEQFF TGTGCCAGCAGCAGAGCTTCACCCGGCGCGGGGAGGGCCAATGAGCAGTTCTTC